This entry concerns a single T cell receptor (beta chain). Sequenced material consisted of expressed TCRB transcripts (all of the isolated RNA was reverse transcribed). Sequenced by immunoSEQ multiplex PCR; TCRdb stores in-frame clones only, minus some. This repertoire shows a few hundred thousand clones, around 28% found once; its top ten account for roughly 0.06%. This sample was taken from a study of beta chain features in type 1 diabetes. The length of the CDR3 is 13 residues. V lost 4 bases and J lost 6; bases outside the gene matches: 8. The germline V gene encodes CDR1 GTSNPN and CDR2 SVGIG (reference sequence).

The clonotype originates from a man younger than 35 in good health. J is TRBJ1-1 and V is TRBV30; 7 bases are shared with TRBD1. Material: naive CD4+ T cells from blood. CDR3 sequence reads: CAWKDRVVAEAFF. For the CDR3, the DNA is TGTGCCTGGAAAGACAGGGTGGTCGCTGAAGCTTTCTTT.